This T cell receptor beta chain was sequenced for a study of persistence of HIV-infected CD4 T cells. The libraries were made with immunoSEQ version 4 in survey mode. This table comes from immunoSEQ multiplex PCR, and its TCRdb copy is limited to in-frame clones, with some not included. Of 30,000 to 35,000 clones in the sample, 75% to 85% were seen once. A note on this clone: The target antigen is unknown.

An overlapping HIV-1 Gag peptide pool stimulated these cells at 1 ug/peptide/mL. CD40L-negative CD69-negative CD45RO-high memory CD4+ T cells were sorted as populations depleted of antigen-responding cells. Donors had undetectable plasma HIV-1 RNA, under 50 copies/mL, for 4+ years. CD8+ T cells were removed from PBMCs prior to stimulation. For approximately 20 hours, CD8-depleted PBMCs received anti-CD28/CD49d costimulation, a CD40-blocking antibody and enfuvirtide. Germline values: CDR1 LNHNV, CDR2 YYDKDF (reference sequence). CDR3 length equals 16 residues. Between the trimmed V and J ends, which lost 1 base and 8 bases, there was a span of 18 bases. Study results and limitations: TCRbeta richness was lower in CMV- and Gag-responding cells than in anti-CD3/anti-CD28-responding cells.

The clonotype originates from an adult woman with HIV who was CMV-seropositive. The sequencing here drew on CD4+ T cells sorted from PBMCs after approximately 20-hour stimulation, taken from a patient who received antiretroviral therapy. The chain joins TRBV15 to TRBJ1-5; D gene unclear. DNA for the CDR3: TGTGCCACCAGCAGAGTGGTGGGTAGGGTTATGGAGCCCCAGCATTTT. Amino acids: CATSRVVGRVMEPQHF.